These 26 T cell receptor beta chains share one sample of origin, sequenced in a study of cytomegalovirus exposure and HLA in healthy donors. The PCR contained 60 Vbeta and 13 Jbeta primers. Sequencing used immunoSEQ multiplex PCR; TCRdb keeps in-frame clones, though not all of them. Of about 160,000 clones listed, less than 90% are singletons. What was sequenced was PBMCs. Receptors originate from a boy younger than 10 in good health and CMV-seronegative.

V usage is TRBV30 and J usage is TRBJ2-1, with 11 bases fitting TRBD2. The CDR3 loop spans 15 amino acids. Trimming at V came to 3 bases and at J to 6 bases, leaving 7 bases not matched to a gene. CDR1 is GTSNPN and CDR2 is SVGIG in the germline V gene (reference sequence). The CDR3 DNA follows: TGTGCCTGGAGCCTACTAGCGGGAGTAATCAATGAGCAGTTCTTC. This sequence encodes CAWSLLAGVINEQFF.

The chain uses TRBV6-5 and TRBJ2-5; unclear D gene. Gene TRBJ2-7 matches the end of the DNA better, so the J call may be wrong. Germline lookup yields CDR1 MNHEY and CDR2 SVGAGI. The CDR3 has 11 residues. Here the CDR3 DNA reads TGTGCCAGCAGTTCCGACTACGAGCAGTACTTC. Protein product: CASSSDYEQYF.

V gene TRBV30 combines with J gene TRBJ2-1, with 8 bases identical to TRBD1. This CDR3 has 14 residues. V dropped 1 base and J dropped 7; count of bases not matched to a gene: 6. The V gene's germline CDR1 is GTSNPN and CDR2 SVGIG (reference sequence). This CDR3 reads CAWSGGQGDNEQFF. For the CDR3, the DNA is TGTGCCTGGAGTGGAGGACAGGGCGATAATGAGCAGTTCTTC.

V and J are TRBV6-5 and TRBJ2-7; 7 positions match TRBD2. CDR1 is MNHEY and CDR2 is SVGAGI in the germline V gene. V was pared by 6 bases and J by 4 bases, with 3 bases of the junction left unmatched. The CDR3 contains 12 residues. The CDR3 loop reads CASRGGSYEQYF. The CDR3 DNA reads as TGTGCCAGCAGGGGCGGGAGTTACGAGCAGTACTTC.

The V call is TRBV19, the J call TRBJ2-3, with TRBD2 matching 9 bases. With 5 bases clipped from V and 4 bases from J, the junction kept 4 bases outside the gene matches. There are 14 residues in the CDR3. The germline CDR1 and CDR2 sequences are LNHDA and SQIVND (reference sequence). The DNA of the CDR3 is TGTGCCAGTAGTCGGCTAGCGGGATCAGATACGCAGTATTTT. It codes for CASSRLAGSDTQYF. Complete variable domain (other parts from reference TRBV19 and TRBJ2-3): DGGITQSPKYLFRKEGQNVTLSCEQNLNHDAMYWYRQDPGQGLRLIYYSQIVNDFQKGDIAEGYSVSREKKESFPLTVTSAQKNPTAFYLCASSRLAGSDTQYFGPGTRLTVL.

The CDR3 spells CASSSSGNSYNEQFF. Written as DNA, the CDR3 is TGTGCCAGCAGCTCTAGCGGGAACTCCTACAATGAGCAGTTCTTC. The V gene is TRBV7-6, the J gene TRBJ2-1; TRBD2 aligns across 9 bases. The germline V gene encodes CDR1 SGHVS and CDR2 FNYEAQ. Germline trimming cut 4 bases from V and 0 bases from J; bases unmatched to any gene: 1. The CDR3 sequence is 15 residues long.

The chain is built from TRBV27 and TRBJ1-1; 7 bases are a match to TRBD1. Germline assignment: CDR1 MNHEY and CDR2 SMNVEV (reference sequence). The V and J ends lost 1 base and 1 base, in that order; junction bases with no gene match: 6. CDR3 size: 16 residues. CDR3 nucleotides: TGTGCCAGCAGTTTATTAAGACAGGGAGGGAACACTGAAGCTTTCTTT. This translates into CASSLLRQGGNTEAFF.

This sequence joins TRBV5-4 and TRBJ2-5, with TRBD2 identical over 13 bases. The DNA matches TRBJ2-7 better at its end, which makes the J call doubtful. CDR1 and CDR2 (germline): SGHNT, YYREEE (reference sequence). This CDR3 has 14 amino acids. CDR3 protein: CASSPGLAGDEQYF. CDR3 coding DNA: TGTGCCAGCAGCCCAGGACTAGCGGGAGACGAGCAGTACTTC.

This chain uses TRBV29-1 with TRBJ2-4; TRBD2 aligns across 11 bases. The V gene end was trimmed by 6 bases and the J gene end by 6 bases; junction bases not matched to a gene: 1. The germline gives CDR1 SQVTM, CDR2 ANQGSEA. The CDR3 has 12 residues. CDR3 nucleotides: TGCAGCGTCGGGACTAGCGGAAACATTCAGTACTTC. This sequence encodes CSVGTSGNIQYF.

The V and J genes are TRBV19 and TRBJ1-4; D gene uncertain. Between the trimmed V and J ends, which lost 4 bases and 8 bases, there was a span of 5 bases. Germline V gene data show CDR1 as LNHDA and CDR2 as SQIVND (reference sequence). The CDR3 totals 11 residues. Here the CDR3 DNA reads TGTGCCAGTAGTAGCGGAGAAAAACTGTTTTTT. Translating it yields CASSSGEKLFF.

The chain carries TRBV7-2 and TRBJ2-1; D might be TRBD2 (5 bases). The CDR3 has 13 amino acids. Germline V gene data show CDR1 as SGHTA and CDR2 as FQGNSA. V dropped 1 base and J dropped 5 bases, with 6 bases sitting between them. The CDR3 protein is CASSLGTDNEQFF. In DNA, the CDR3 is TGTGCCAGCAGCTTAGGGACTGACAATGAGCAGTTCTTC.

V usage is TRBV28 and J usage is TRBJ1-2, with D perhaps TRBD1 (6 bases). Germline values: CDR1 MDHEN, CDR2 SYDVKM. CDR3 length: 15 residues. V shed 6 bases and J shed 5 bases, with 19 bases lying between them. The CDR3 here is CASRPPGGGRYGYTF. As DNA, the CDR3 is TGTGCCAGCAGACCGCCTGGCGGGGGGCGATATGGCTACACCTTC.

The CDR3 spells CSVELEAGVTYEQYF. The CDR3 nucleotides are TGCAGCGTTGAATTAGAGGCAGGGGTTACCTACGAGCAGTACTTC. The J gene is TRBJ2-7, the V gene TRBV29-1, with D possibly being TRBD1 (6 bases). This CDR3 comprises 15 residues. The germline gives CDR1 SQVTM, CDR2 ANQGSEA. The V gene lost 2 bases and the J gene lost 2 bases, with 16 bases spanning the gap.

The V gene is TRBV7-8, the J gene TRBJ2-1; a weak D match, TRBD2 (5 bases). The V and J ends lost 2 bases and 7 bases respectively, with 6 bases between them. The CDR3 sequence is 12 residues long. The germline CDR1 and CDR2 sequences are SGHVS and FQNEAQ. The CDR3 region is CASSLSGNEQFF. Here the CDR3 DNA reads TGTGCCAGCAGCTTAAGCGGAAATGAGCAGTTCTTC.

This clone was detected only once. The J gene is TRBJ2-7, the V gene TRBV28; TRBD2 aligns across 7 bases. Germline V lookup: CDR1 MDHEN, CDR2 SYDVKM. V lost 5 bases, J lost 5 bases, and 15 bases stayed unmatched. CDR3 length equals 16 residues. The CDR3 region has the DNA TGTGCCAGCAGTCCGGCCTTAAGCGGGATGGGGAACGAGCAGTACTTC. It encodes CASSPALSGMGNEQYF.

The chain uses TRBV18 and TRBJ2-5, with TRBD1 matching 10 bases. Germline CDR1 is KGHSH and CDR2 is LQKENI. The CDR3 sequence is 15 residues long. V dropped 3 bases and J dropped 4; count of bases not matched to a gene: 5. The CDR3 DNA reads TGTGCCAGCTCACCGGAAGGGACAGGGGTAGAGACCCAGTACTTC. Its protein product is CASSPEGTGVETQYF.

The V gene is TRBV5-8, the J gene TRBJ2-5, with a weak D call TRBD2 (5 bases). The CDR3 sequence is 19 residues long. Per the germline V gene, CDR1 is SGHTS and CDR2 is YDEGEE. The V gene lost 2 bases and the J gene lost 2 bases, with 25 bases spanning the gap. The CDR3 here is CASSLFGGASERGQETQYF. In DNA, the CDR3 is TGTGCCAGCAGCTTATTCGGTGGAGCATCCGAACGGGGACAAGAGACCCAGTACTTC.

The chain recombines TRBV7-9 with TRBJ2-6; the match to TRBD1 covers 8 bases. The CDR3 runs to 19 residues. The ends lost 6 bases at V and 0 bases at J; junction bases unmatched: 13. From germline, CDR1 is SEHNR and CDR2 FQNEAQ (reference sequence). CDR3 DNA sequence: TGTGCCAGCAGTTACCCCAGGGGGCATAGAAACTCTGGGGCCAACGTCCTGACTTTC. Translation: CASSYPRGHRNSGANVLTF.

The genes are TRBV9 and TRBJ1-2; possible D gene TRBD1, 5 bases. The CDR3 totals 13 residues. The V gene lost 2 bases and the J gene lost 1 base, with 6 bases spanning the gap. From germline, CDR1 is SGDLS and CDR2 YYNGEE. The CDR3 protein is CASSVGGNYGYTF. The CDR3 bases are TGTGCCAGCAGCGTCGGGGGTAACTATGGCTACACCTTC.

The chain employs TRBV7-9 and TRBJ1-3, with D perhaps TRBD1 (6 bases). With 0 bases removed from V and 0 bases from J, the gap between germline ends came to 9 bases. The CDR3 is 16 amino acids. The V gene's germline CDR1 is SEHNR and CDR2 FQNEAQ (reference sequence). The CDR3 DNA follows: TGTGCCAGCAGCTTAGCGGTACAGGGCTCTGGAAACACCATATATTTT. It is translated as CASSLAVQGSGNTIYF.

This clone was detected once. V gene TRBV9 combines with J gene TRBJ1-4; the match to TRBD1 covers 7 bases. V trimming: 2 bases; J trimming: 3 bases; junction bases outside the gene matches: 4. Germline V gene data show CDR1 as SGDLS and CDR2 as YYNGEE. The CDR3 runs 15 residues. The CDR3 sequence is CASSVSGQPNEKLFF. CDR3 bases: TGTGCCAGCAGCGTTTCGGGACAGCCTAATGAAAAACTGTTTTTT.

The J gene is TRBJ1-3, the V gene TRBV5-6, with D uncertain. Germline V gene data show CDR1 as SGHDT and CDR2 as YYEEEE. The CDR3 runs 14 residues. V shed 2 bases and J shed 0 bases, with 6 bases lying between them. CDR3 coding DNA: TGTGCCAGCAGCTTTGAGTACTCTGGAAACACCATATATTTT. Translation: CASSFEYSGNTIYF. Drawing the rest from reference TRBV5-6 and TRBJ1-3, the complete variable domain is DAGVTQSPTHLIKTRGQQVTLRCSPKSGHDTVSWYQQALGQGPQFIFQYYEEEERQRGNFPDRFSGHQFPNYSSELNVNALLLGDSALYLCASSFEYSGNTIYFGEGSWLTVV.

The chain uses TRBV19 and TRBJ1-1, with D possibly TRBD1 on 6 matching bases. Trimming removed 6 bases from V and 1 base from J, with 9 bases in between. The CDR3 sequence is 13 residues long. CDR1 and CDR2 from the germline V gene are LNHDA and SQIVND (reference sequence). The CDR3 nucleotides are TGTGCCAGTAGGATGACAGGGAACACTGAAGCTTTCTTT. The encoded protein is CASRMTGNTEAFF. The full variable domain, completed using reference TRBV19 and TRBJ1-1, is DGGITQSPKYLFRKEGQNVTLSCEQNLNHDAMYWYRQDPGQGLRLIYYSQIVNDFQKGDIAEGYSVSREKKESFPLTVTSAQKNPTAFYLCASRMTGNTEAFFGQGTRLTVV.

This clone appeared once. The chain is built from TRBV4-2 and TRBJ2-7; tentatively, D is TRBD1 (6 bases). The CDR3 length is 16 residues. Trimming took off 1 base at V and 0 bases at J, with 13 bases between the two ends. Germline CDR1 LGHNA, CDR2 YNFKEQ. The CDR3 DNA is TGTGCCAGCAGCCAAGTACCGGACAGCAGCTCCTACGAGCAGTACTTC. This sequence encodes CASSQVPDSSSYEQYF.

The chain has TRBV5-1 and TRBJ2-5; D might be TRBD1 (5 bases). From germline, CDR1 is SGHRS and CDR2 YFSETQ. The CDR3 is 13 amino acids. V gave up 5 bases and J gave up 1 base, with 9 bases separating them. CDR3 amino acids: CASRRTLQETQYF. In DNA, the CDR3 is TGCGCCAGCAGGAGGACACTCCAAGAGACCCAGTACTTC.

The chain uses TRBV19 and TRBJ1-2, with unresolved D. Germline CDR1 reads LNHDA; CDR2 reads SQIVND (reference sequence). V lost 6 bases and J 1 base, leaving 9 bases between the germline ends. This CDR3 is 13 amino acids long. CDR3 amino acids: CASSPGSNYGYTF. The CDR3 bases are TGTGCCAGTAGCCCCGGGAGTAACTATGGCTACACCTTC.